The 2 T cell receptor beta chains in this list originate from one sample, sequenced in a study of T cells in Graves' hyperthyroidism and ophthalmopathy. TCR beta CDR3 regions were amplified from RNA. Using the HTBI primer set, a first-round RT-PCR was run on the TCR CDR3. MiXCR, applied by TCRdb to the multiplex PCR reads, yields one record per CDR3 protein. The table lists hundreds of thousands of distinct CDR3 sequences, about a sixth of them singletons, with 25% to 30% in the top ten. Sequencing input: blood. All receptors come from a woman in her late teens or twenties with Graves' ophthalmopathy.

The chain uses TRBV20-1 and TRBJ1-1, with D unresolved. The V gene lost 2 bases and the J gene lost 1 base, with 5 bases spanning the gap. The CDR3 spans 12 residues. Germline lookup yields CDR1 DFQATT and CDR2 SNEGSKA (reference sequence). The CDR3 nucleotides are TGCAGTGCTAGAAAATCGAACACTGAAGCTTTCTTT. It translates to CSARKSNTEAFF.

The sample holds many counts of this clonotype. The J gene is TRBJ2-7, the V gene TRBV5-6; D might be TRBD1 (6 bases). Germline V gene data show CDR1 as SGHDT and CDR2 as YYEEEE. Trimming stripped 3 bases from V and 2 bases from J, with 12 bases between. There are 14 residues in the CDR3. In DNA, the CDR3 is TGTGCCAGCAGCTGGCCGAGACAGGCCTACGAGCAGTACTTC. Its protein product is CASSWPRQAYEQYF.